Below are 7 T cell receptor beta chains sequenced from a single sample in a study of HIV-infected patients and healthy controls. Reverse transcription used approximately 500 ng RNA and constant-region primers for alpha and beta. Alpha and beta chain libraries were made separately by chain-specific third strand synthesis with multiplexing indices. MiXCR, run by TCRdb on the 5' RACE reads, gives a single entry per CDR3 protein. The sample has 10,000 or so distinct CDR3 sequences, 8% to 9.5% seen once; the top ten hold about 35%. Whole blood was used without fractionation, so all unsorted peripheral T cells were included. This specimen consisted of blood, obtained before antiretroviral therapy. The receptors were gathered from an adult with HIV infection. The donor label of this sample is uncertain.

This clonotype was seen at least ten times. V gene TRBV12-3 or TRBV12-4 combines with J gene TRBJ1-4; D remains unclear. The CDR3 consists of 16 residues. Trimming left V 4 bases short and J 4 bases short, with 16 bases between. The CDR3 DNA sequence: TGTGCCAGCAGTTGGATCCGGCCAGGAGATAATGAAAAACTGTTTTTT. It is translated as CASSWIRPGDNEKLFF.

This clonotype was picked up many times. In DNA, the CDR3 is TGTGCCAGCAGCCTCAGGGGAGGCAATCAGCCCCAGCATTTT. This translates into CASSLRGGNQPQHF. This sequence joins TRBV3-1 and TRBJ1-5; weak D call: TRBD1 (6 bases). In germline, CDR1 is LGHDT, CDR2 YNNKEL (reference sequence). The CDR3 has 14 amino acids. V was pared by 4 bases and J by 2 bases, with 9 bases between.

In its sample, this clonotype was seen many times. The chain carries TRBV20-1 and TRBJ1-5, with D perhaps matching TRBD1 (5 bases). Per germline, CDR1 DFQATT and CDR2 SNEGSKA (reference sequence). Trimming left V 7 bases short and J 5 bases short, with 15 bases between. The CDR3 covers 13 residues. The DNA of the CDR3 is TGCAGTGTGGGGGGGAAGGGCCATCAGCCCCAGCATTTT. It translates to CSVGGKGHQPQHF.

In its sample, this clonotype was seen many times. V is TRBV6-1 and J is TRBJ1-5; weak D call: TRBD1 (5 bases). This CDR3 is 16 amino acids long. Germline-derived CDR1 and CDR2 are MNHNS and SASEGT. V shed 2 bases and J shed 1 base, with 12 bases lying between them. In DNA, the CDR3 is TGTGCCAGCAGTGAACTGGGGGGTCGGAGCAATCAGCCCCAGCATTTT. It encodes CASSELGGRSNQPQHF.

By share of the sample, this clonotype is large. The DNA of the CDR3 is TGTGCCAGCAGCTTAGAAGACAGAACCTGGGGGTTTAGCAATCAGCCCCAGCATTTT. Translation gives CASSLEDRTWGFSNQPQHF. The genes are TRBV7-8 and TRBJ1-5; D is perhaps TRBD1 (5 bases). This CDR3 is built from 19 residues. CDR1 is SGHVS, CDR2 FQNEAQ, per germline. Trimming removed 1 base from V and 0 bases from J, with 19 bases in between.

The chain uses TRBV7-4 and TRBJ1-4, with D uncertain. This CDR3 region has 14 residues. The germline V gene has CDR1 SGHVT and CDR2 SQSDAQ. V gave up 5 bases and J gave up 0 bases, with 7 bases separating them. The CDR3 loop reads CASSPPSTNEKLFF. The CDR3 nucleotides are TGTGCCAGCAGCCCCCCTTCAACTAATGAAAAACTGTTTTTT.

The V call is TRBV7-2, the J call TRBJ2-7; 7 bases align to TRBD2. Trimming removed 0 bases from V and 5 bases from J; junction bases left unmatched: 4. The CDR3 runs 14 residues. Germline V gene sequence: CDR1 SGHTA, CDR2 FQGNSA. The CDR3 DNA follows: TGTGCCAGCAGCTTAGCGGGAGGGGACCACGAGCAGTACTTC. Amino acids: CASSLAGGDHEQYF.